This TCR beta chain was found in a study of blood T cells in healthy people across ages (dated by TCRdb to 2013 to 2016). General notes on the study: Template switching captured roughly one uniquely barcoded TCR beta cDNA molecule per two T cells in model experiments. To track age-related changes in TCR beta repertoire diversity, the study relied on deep sequencing normalized with unique cDNA molecular identifiers. Four age groups were formed from the donors: young (average roughly 15 years), middle-aged (approximately 39), aged (62) and long-lived (less than 85). For two donors (one aged 18 to 29 and one aged 80 or older), the study analyzed two additional independent replicas of 1 million unique cDNA reads from the same blood draw. Study-level results and caveats: Compared with the aged group, the long-lived group had more naive CD4+ T cells, fewer expanded clones and increased TCR diversity, a pattern suggesting age selection. Observed TCR beta diversity correlated strongly with the percentage of naive T cells measured by flow cytometry. Total diversity estimates from one million sequenced T cells were considered lower bounds and underestimates. Donor CMV infection status was unknown, potentially confounding age-related changes in expanded clonotypes. Since profiling was done on bulk unsorted PBMCs, naive and antigen-experienced compartments could not be conclusively compared. Observed TCR beta diversity per million T cells fell roughly linearly with age, and a significant reduction was already apparent by age approximately 41.

The V end gives up 1 base and the J end 4 bases, leaving 6 bases in the junction not matched to a gene. The CDR3 holds 14 amino acids from the cysteine to the phenylalanine. The entry retains the CDR3 DNA only, 42 bases that are in frame from base 1. The germline V gene (reference sequence) sets CDR1 to DFQATT and CDR2 to SNEGSKA. The library was built by means of 5' RACE. Sequencing took place on an Illumina HiSeq 2500. A second roughly 6 to 12 cycle PCR used a sample-barcoded 5' primer and a J-beta primer mix. Each TCR beta cDNA molecule received a unique molecular identifier from a template-switch 5' adaptor carrying 12 random nucleotides. Each sample yielded at least 2.5 million CDR3-containing paired-end reads. The Mint cDNA synthesis kit, primed by a TRBC-specific oligonucleotide, was used to synthesize first-strand cDNA from all RNA. Following uracil-DNA glycosylase treatment, all cDNA underwent a first 18-cycle PCR with the universal primers M1SS and BC2_uni_R. In the authors' own workflow: For normalization, 1 million high-quality reads were randomly selected from each sample, with every read carrying a distinct molecular identifier. Instead of being binned into consensus sequences, reads with shared molecular identifiers were discarded. MiTCR, with a Q25 quality threshold and the strictest error-elimination algorithm, was used for CDR3 identification, clonotype clustering and error correction. Lower-bound total TCR beta diversity was estimated with a nonparametric unseen species model using Euler transformation. TCRdb reprocessed the public reads (quality trimming at Q25 with fastp, clone calling with MiXCR) and kept in-frame beta chains. Here each entry gathers all rows of one CDR3 protein and keeps the most common genes and DNA. The authors' filters were not applied to this entry. The sample contains 600,000 to 850,000 distinct CDR3 sequences, around 25% of them found a single time. More than 8% of the sample lies in the top ten.

As concerns this clonotype: There is no known antigen for this receptor. No base quality information exists; no much larger clone differs at one position.

Systemically healthy Caucasian individuals from Russia, around 38 in total and aged about 6 to 95 years, were included as donors. Each donor gave around 9.9 milliliters of peripheral blood, collected into EDTA-treated Vacutainer tubes. Ficoll-Paque density-gradient centrifugation was used to isolate PBMCs, with at least 6 million per sample. Total RNA, at least 6 micrograms per sample, was extracted from PBMCs with Trizol reagent. For every donor, an aliquot of PBMCs went through flow cytometry to measure the percentages of naive CD45RAhigh/CD27high T cells. The same data also contributed to another study, on T cells of mothers and their children. As noted in the second study: Donors were nine systemically healthy Caucasian individuals: three mothers and their six children. cDNA synthesis used all of the extracted RNA, with 1.5 ug of RNA in each 15 ul reaction. In the second PCR, the M1S primer added sample barcodes and 2-4 random nucleotides. More than 8 million TCR beta CDR3 reads were obtained from each mother, and about 3 million reads were obtained from each child. TCR recombination output is similarly shaped by thymic selection in related and unrelated pairs, with a minor effect exerted by inherited differences. Normalized repertoire overlap was always slightly but never significantly higher in related than unrelated mother-child pairs. No persistent microchimeric T cell clones were found, with a detection sensitivity of approximately 110 clones per million clonotypes. The study used deep NGS to compare TCR beta repertoires of mothers and children, seeking features distinguishing related mother-child pairs from unrelated individuals. The mean age was about 37 +/- 4 years for the mothers and approximately 11 +/- 4 years for the children. After adapter ligation was performed with NEBNext reagents, the libraries were sequenced on an Illumina HiSeq 2000 with 100+100 nt paired-end reads. To avoid cross-contamination, the mother libraries and the child libraries were prepared a month apart and sequenced in separate runs. For each donor, somewhere between roughly 500,000 and 2,100,000 distinct TCR beta clonotypes were identified. Naive TCR beta clonotypes were estimated from low-frequency clonotypes matched to each donor's FACS-determined naive share, without sorting.

The chain employs TRBV20-1 and TRBJ2-5, and 7 junctional nucleotides match TRBD2. This receptor was identified in a boy between 5 and 17 years old in good health. Sequencing input: blood. The CDR3 amino acid sequence is: CSARGGGSSETQYF. The DNA sequence is as follows: TGCAGTGCTAGAGGAGGCGGGAGCTCAGAGACCCAGTACTTC.